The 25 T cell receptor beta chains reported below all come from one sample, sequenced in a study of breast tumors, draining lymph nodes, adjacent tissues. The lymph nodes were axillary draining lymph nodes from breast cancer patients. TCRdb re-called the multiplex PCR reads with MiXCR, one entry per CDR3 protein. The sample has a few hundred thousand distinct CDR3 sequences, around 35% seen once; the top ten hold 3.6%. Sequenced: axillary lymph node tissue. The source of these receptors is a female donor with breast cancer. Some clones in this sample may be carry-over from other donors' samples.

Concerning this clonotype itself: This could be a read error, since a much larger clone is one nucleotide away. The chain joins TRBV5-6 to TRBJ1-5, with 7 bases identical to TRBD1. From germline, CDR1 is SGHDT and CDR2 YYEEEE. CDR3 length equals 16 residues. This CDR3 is CASSWFRDRSNQPRHF. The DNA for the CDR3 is TGTGCCAGCAGCTGGTTCCGGGACAGAAGCAATCAGCCCCGGCATTTT.

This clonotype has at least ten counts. The CDR3 DNA is TGCGCCAGCAGCCACCCCCCAGGGCGTAACTATGGCTACACCTTC. This codes for CASSHPPGRNYGYTF. This chain connects TRBV4-1 to TRBJ1-2; D might be TRBD1 (5 bases). Germline V lookup: CDR1 MGHRA, CDR2 YSYEKL. This CDR3 is built from 15 residues. The V and J ends lost 3 bases and 1 base respectively, with 12 bases between them.

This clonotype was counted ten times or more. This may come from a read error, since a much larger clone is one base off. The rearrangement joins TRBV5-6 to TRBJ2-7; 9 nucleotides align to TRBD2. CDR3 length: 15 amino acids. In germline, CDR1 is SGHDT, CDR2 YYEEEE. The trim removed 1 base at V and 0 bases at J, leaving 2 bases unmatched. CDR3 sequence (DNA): TGTGCCAGCAGCTTGACTAGCGGGTTCTCCTACGAGCAGTACTTC. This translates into CASSLTSGFSYEQYF.

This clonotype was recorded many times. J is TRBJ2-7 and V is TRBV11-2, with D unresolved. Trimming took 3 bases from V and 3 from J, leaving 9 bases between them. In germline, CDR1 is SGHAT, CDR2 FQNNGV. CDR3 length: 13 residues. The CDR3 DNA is TGTGCCAGCAGCTTTGAACAGTACTACGAGCAGTACTTC. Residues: CASSFEQYYEQYF.

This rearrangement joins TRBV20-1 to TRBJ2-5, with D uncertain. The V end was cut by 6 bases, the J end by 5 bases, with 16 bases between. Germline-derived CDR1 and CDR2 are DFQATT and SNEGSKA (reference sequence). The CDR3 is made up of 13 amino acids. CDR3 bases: TGCAGTGCCCCCGGACGGACCGGGGAGACCCAGTACTTC. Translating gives CSAPGRTGETQYF.

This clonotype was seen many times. The chain's CDR3 is CASSFQPGLVGEQFF. For the CDR3, the DNA is TGTGCCAGCAGCTTCCAACCCGGACTAGTCGGGGAGCAGTTCTTC. The V gene is TRBV7-2, the J gene TRBJ2-1; TRBD2 matches 7 bases. This CDR3 has 15 residues. Germline CDR1 is SGHTA and CDR2 is FQGNSA. Losses at the gene ends were 3 bases for V and 10 bases for J; bases not matched to a gene: 12. The full variable domain, completed using reference TRBV7-2 and TRBJ2-1, is GAGVSQSPSNKVTEKGKDVELRCDPISGHTALYWYRQSLGQGLEFLIYFQGNSAPDKSGLPSDRFSAERTGGSVSTLTIQRTQQEDSAVYLCASSFQPGLVGEQFFGPGTRLTVL.

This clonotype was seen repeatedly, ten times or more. The chain's CDR3 is CSARDRGLAGDSYEQYF. CDR3 DNA sequence: TGCAGTGCTAGAGATCGGGGACTAGCGGGGGACTCCTACGAGCAGTACTTC. This chain connects TRBV20-1 to TRBJ2-7, with 14 bases that match TRBD2. CDR1 DFQATT and CDR2 SNEGSKA come from the germline V gene (reference sequence). This CDR3 comprises 17 residues. V dropped 0 bases and J dropped 0; count of bases not matched to a gene: 4.

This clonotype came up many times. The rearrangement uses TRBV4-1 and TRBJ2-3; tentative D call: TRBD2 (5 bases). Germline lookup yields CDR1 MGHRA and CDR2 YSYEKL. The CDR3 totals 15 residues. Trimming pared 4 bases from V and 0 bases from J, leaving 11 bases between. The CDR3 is CASSLQADSTDTQYF. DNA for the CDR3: TGCGCCAGCAGCCTCCAAGCGGACAGCACAGATACGCAGTATTTT.

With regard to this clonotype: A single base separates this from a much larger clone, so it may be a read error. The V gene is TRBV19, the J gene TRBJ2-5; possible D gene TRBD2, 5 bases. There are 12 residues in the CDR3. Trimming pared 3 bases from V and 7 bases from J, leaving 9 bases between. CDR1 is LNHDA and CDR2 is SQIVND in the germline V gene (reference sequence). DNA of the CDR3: TGTGCCAGTAGTATTATTGGAGGGACCCAGTACTTC. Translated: CASSIIGGTQYF.

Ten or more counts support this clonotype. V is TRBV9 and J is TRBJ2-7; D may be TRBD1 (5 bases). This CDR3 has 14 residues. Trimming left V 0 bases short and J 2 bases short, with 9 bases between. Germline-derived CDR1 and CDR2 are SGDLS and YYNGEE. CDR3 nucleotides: TGTGCCAGCAGCGTAGGGCAGGGTCCCTACGAGCAGTACTTC. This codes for CASSVGQGPYEQYF.

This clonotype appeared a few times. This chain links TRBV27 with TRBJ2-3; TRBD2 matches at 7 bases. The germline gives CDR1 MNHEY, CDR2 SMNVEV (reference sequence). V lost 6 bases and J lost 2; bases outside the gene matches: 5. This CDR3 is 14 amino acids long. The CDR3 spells CASRSLAVTDTQYF. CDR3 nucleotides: TGTGCCAGCAGATCCCTAGCGGTCACAGATACGCAGTATTTT.

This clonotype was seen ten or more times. CDR3 DNA: TGTGCCATCAGTGAGTCTAGTAGCGGGGGCTACAATGAGCAGTTCTTC. Protein product: CAISESSSGGYNEQFF. The gene calls are TRBV10-3 and TRBJ2-1; 9 bases fit TRBD2. The CDR3 runs 16 residues. Germline-derived CDR1 and CDR2 are ENHRY and SYGVKD. V lost 0 bases to trimming and J lost 3 bases; unmatched junction nucleotides: 3.

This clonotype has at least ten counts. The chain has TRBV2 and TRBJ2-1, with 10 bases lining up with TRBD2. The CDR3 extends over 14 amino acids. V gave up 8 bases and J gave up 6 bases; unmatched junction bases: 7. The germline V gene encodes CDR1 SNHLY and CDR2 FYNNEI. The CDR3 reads CASRLAGVFNEQFF. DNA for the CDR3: TGTGCCAGCCGGCTAGCGGGAGTTTTCAATGAGCAGTTCTTC.

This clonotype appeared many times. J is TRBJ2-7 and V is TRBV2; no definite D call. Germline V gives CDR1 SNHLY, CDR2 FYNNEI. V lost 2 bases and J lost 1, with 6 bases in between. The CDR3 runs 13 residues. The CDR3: CASSEMESYEQYF. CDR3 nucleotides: TGTGCCAGCAGTGAAATGGAGTCCTACGAGCAGTACTTC.

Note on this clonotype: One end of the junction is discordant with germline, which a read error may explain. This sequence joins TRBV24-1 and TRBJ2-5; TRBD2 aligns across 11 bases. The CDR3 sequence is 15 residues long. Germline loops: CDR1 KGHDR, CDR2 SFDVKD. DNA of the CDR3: TGCGCCAGCAAGTCATTAGCGGGGGGGCGGGAGACCCAGTACTTC. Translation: CASKSLAGGRETQYF.

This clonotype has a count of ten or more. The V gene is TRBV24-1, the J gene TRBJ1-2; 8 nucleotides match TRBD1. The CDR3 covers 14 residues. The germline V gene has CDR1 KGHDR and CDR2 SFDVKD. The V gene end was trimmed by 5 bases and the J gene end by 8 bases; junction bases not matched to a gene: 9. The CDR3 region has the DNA TGTGCCACCAGTGTCCCCGGACAGGGAGGCGGCTACACCTTC. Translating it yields CATSVPGQGGGYTF.

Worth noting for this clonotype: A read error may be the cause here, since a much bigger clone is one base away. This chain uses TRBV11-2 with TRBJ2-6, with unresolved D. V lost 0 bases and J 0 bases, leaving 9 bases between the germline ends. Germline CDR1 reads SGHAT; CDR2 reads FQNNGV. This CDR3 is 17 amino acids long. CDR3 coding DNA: TGTGCCAGCAGCTTAGAGTTGACCGCCTCTGGGGCCAACGTCCTGACTTTC. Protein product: CASSLELTASGANVLTF. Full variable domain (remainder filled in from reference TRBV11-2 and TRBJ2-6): EAGVAQSPRYKIIEKRQSVAFWCNPISGHATLYWYQQILGQGPKLLIQFQNNGVVDDSQLPKDRFSAERLKGVDSTLKIQPAKLEDSAVYLCASSLELTASGANVLTFGAGSRLTVL.

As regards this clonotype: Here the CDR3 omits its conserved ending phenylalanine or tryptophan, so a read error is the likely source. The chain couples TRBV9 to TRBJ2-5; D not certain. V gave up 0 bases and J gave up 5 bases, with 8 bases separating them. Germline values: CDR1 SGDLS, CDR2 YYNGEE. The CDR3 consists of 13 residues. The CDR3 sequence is CASSVGAGETQYS. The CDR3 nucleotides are TGTGCCAGCAGCGTAGGGGCCGGGGAGACCCAGTACTCC.

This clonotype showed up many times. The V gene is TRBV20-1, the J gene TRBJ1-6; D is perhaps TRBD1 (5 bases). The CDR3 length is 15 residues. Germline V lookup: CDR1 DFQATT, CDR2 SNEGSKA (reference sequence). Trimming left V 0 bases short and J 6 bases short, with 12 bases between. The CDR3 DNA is TGCAGTGCTAGAGATCGGGGCAGAACTAATTCACCCCTCCACTTT. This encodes CSARDRGRTNSPLHF.

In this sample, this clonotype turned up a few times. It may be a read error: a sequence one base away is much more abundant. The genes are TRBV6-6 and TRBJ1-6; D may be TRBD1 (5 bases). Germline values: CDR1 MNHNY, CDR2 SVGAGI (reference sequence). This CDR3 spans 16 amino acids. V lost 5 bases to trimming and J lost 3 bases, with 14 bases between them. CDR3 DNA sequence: TGTGCCAGCAGTCATGGGCAGGGAGGCTATAATTCACCCCTCCACTTT. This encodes CASSHGQGGYNSPLHF.

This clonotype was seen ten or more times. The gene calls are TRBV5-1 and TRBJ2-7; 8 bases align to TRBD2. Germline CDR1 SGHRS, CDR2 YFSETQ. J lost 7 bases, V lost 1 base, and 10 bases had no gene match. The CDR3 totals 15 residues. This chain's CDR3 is CASSLSGLEAGEQYF. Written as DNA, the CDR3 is TGCGCCAGCAGCTTGTCGGGACTAGAGGCCGGAGAGCAGTACTTC.

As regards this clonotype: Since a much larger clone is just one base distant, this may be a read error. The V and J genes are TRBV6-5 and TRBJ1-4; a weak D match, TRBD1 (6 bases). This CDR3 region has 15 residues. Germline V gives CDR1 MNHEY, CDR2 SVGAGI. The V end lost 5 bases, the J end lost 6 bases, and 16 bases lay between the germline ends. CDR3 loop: CASSLGQPSDEKLFF. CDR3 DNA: TGTGCCAGCAGTCTTGGACAGCCCTCGGATGAAAAACTGTTTTTT.

CDR3 DNA sequence: TGTGCCAGCAGTCACGAGGGCAACTATGGCTACACCTTC. Protein: CASSHEGNYGYTF. The rearrangement links TRBV6-6 to TRBJ1-2, with D uncertain. Germline CDR1 and CDR2: MNHNY and SVGAGI (reference sequence). The CDR3 loop spans 13 amino acids. Trimming took off 5 bases at V and 2 bases at J, with 9 bases between the two ends.

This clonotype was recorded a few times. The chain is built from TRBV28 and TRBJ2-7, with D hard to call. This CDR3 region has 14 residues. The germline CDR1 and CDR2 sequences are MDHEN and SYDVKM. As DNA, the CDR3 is TGTGCAACCAGGCCCCGGAGCCTAACCTACGAGCAGTACTTC. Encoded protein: CATRPRSLTYEQYF.

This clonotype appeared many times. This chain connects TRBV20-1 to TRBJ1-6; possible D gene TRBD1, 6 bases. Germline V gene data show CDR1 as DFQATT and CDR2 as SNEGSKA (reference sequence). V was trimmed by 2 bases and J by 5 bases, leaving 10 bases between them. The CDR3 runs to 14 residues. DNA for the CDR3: TGCAGTGCTAGAATCGCAGGGGATAATTCACCCCTCCACTTT. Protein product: CSARIAGDNSPLHF.